This TCR beta chain derives from a study of T and B cells in COVID-19 patients (dated by TCRdb to 2018 to 2020). Notes on the research overall: In this study, adaptive immunity was profiled in COVID-19 patients who either had active infection or had recovered, using TRB and IGH repertoire sequencing of peripheral blood. A recovered cohort was made up of more than 15 patients contributing roughly 21 samples, mostly after mild to moderate COVID-19 managed as outpatients. The recovered cohort had a median age of roughly 30 years, compared with approximately 70 years in the active-infection cohort. Critical illness requiring mechanical ventilation or ECMO was present in about 65% of the 20 patients in the active-infection cohort. In the active-infection cohort, about 90% of the roughly 20 patients had comorbidities linked to unfavorable COVID-19 outcome. The repository of TCR and BCR sequences included roughly 70 time points from about 35 patients, and more than 7 million TCR sequences were analysed. Two patients belonged to both the recovered and active cohorts because samples were available from active disease and after recovery. An age-matched reference group of 39 healthy donors negative for COVID-19 antibodies served as the comparison for repertoire analyses. As many as 9 follow-up blood samples were taken per patient, and some of the samples covered different disease stages within the same individual. General findings and caveats noted by the study authors: During active COVID-19 the TRB repertoires were highly clonal, but at recovery diversity and richness rose above the levels seen in healthy donors. Few blood samples were available from mildly ill patients while symptoms were present or from severe cases at early time points. It was stated that prospective validation of the reported TCR clusters was required before the clusters could be put to clinical use. A total of fewer than 2,500 TCR clusters were exclusive to the recovered cohort, and 31 of those clusters were low-pGen clusters. The cohort was judged too small for assessing how HLA contributes to COVID-19 susceptibility or severity. Patients with COVID-19 were reported to show strongly skewed TRBV/TRBJ gene usage. Specific T cell subsets (CD4+/Treg/CD8+) and sorted SARS-CoV-2-responsive or tetramer+ T cells had not yet been sequenced, and the corresponding sequencing experiments were ongoing.

Instrument used: Illumina MiSeq. TRB rearrangements were amplified by multiplex PCR with BIOMED2 TRB-A/B primer pools. Illumina-compatible adapters and 7-nucleotide sample barcodes were added to the amplicons in two consecutive PCRs. Phusion HS II polymerase was used for all library PCRs. Amplicons were gel-purified with the NucleoSpin Gel and PCR Clean-up kit, quantified on Qubit, and pooled at approximately 4.3 nM. Amplicon pool quality was checked on an Agilent 2100 Bioanalyzer before Illumina next-generation sequencing. The authors processed their data as follows. MiXCR 3.0.8 with the default MiXCR reference library was used to annotate TRB rearrangements. Non-productive reads and sequences with fewer than 2 reads were removed, and each unique CDR3 nucleotide sequence was counted as one clone. R 3.5.1 was used to calculate clonality, diversity, richness and V-J gene usage. GLIPH2 was used to cluster TCRs by CDR3 similarity, and OLGA was used to calculate generation probabilities. GLIPH2 clusters were kept only if they contained at least four unique TCR clonotypes found in at least three individuals. TCRdb reprocessed the public reads (quality trimming at Q25 with fastp, clone calling with MiXCR) and kept in-frame beta chains. Rows matching on CDR3 protein sequence are summarized as one entry with the most common DNA and genes. The V and J calls were not made by the authors but by TCRdb's processing. This sample holds over 9,500 distinct CDR3 sequences; more than 25% were observed only once. The top ten hold around 28% of the sample.

TRB repertoires were amplified using about 220-500 ng of genomic DNA isolated from blood. This clonotype was observed at least ten times. Its antigen is currently not known. There are no base qualities to consult, and no much larger clone falls within one base. V is reduced by 2 bases and J by 0 bases, leaving a spacing of 14 bases between them. Taken from cysteine to phenylalanine, the CDR3 has 16 residues. Just CDR3 DNA is preserved here, 48 bases in frame from base 1. For CDR1 and CDR2, the germline V gene lists SQVTM and ANQGSEA. The chain links TRBV29-1 with TRBJ2-1, with TRBD2 tentatively as D gene (6 bases match). Sequenced material: blood. The clonotype originates from a human donor who had recovered from COVID-19. The nucleotide sequence is given as TGCAGCGTTGAAAGTAGCGGACGAAGCTCCTACAATGAGCAGTTCTTC. The resulting protein is CSVESSGRSSYNEQFF.